This TCR beta chain was found in a study of graft-versus-host responses after intestinal transplantation. This CDR3 contains 13 residues. V gave up 0 bases and J gave up 4 bases, with 4 bases separating them. Germline loops: CDR1 ENHRY, CDR2 SYGVKD. In the case of this clone: Its antigen is undetermined.

Assay used: immunoSEQ multiplex PCR; TCRdb lists only in-frame clones, some missing. The data contain tens of thousands of clones, approximately 95% of them singletons. The source is a human donor who was the organ donor for an intestinal transplant. The material sequenced was unstimulated CD8+ T cells sorted from spleen or lymph node cells, taken before transplant. The V and J genes are TRBV10-3 and TRBJ1-5; no definite D call. CDR3 loop: CAISESGNQPQHF. CDR3 bases: TGTGCCATCAGTGAGTCGGGTAATCAGCCCCAGCATTTT.